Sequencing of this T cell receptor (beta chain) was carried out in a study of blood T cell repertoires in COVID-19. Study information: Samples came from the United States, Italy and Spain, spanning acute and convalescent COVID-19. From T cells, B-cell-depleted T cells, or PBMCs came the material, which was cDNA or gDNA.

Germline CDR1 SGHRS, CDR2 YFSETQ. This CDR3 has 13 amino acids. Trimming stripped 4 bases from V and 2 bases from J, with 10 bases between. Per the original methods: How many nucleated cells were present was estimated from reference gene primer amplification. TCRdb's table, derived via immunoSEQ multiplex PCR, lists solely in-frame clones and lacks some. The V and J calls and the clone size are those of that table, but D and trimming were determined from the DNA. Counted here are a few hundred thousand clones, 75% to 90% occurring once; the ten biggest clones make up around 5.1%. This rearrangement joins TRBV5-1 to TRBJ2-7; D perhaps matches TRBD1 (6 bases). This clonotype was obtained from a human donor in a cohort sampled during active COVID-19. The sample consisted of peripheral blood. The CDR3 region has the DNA TGCGCCAGCAGCGTAGGGGGTCCCTACGAGCAGTACTTC. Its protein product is CASSVGGPYEQYF.